These 14 T cell receptor beta chains were sequenced from one sample in a study of regulatory T cells in long-lasting Graves disease. In building TCR beta libraries, iRepertoire HTBI primers were used together with Arm-PCR of CDR3 regions. TCRdb reprocessed the multiplex PCR reads via MiXCR and lists one record per CDR3 protein. The table records roughly 500,000 distinct CDR3 sequences, about 13% of them present only once. As to time point: newly diagnosed GD, antithyroid drugs for less than 3 months. PBMC RNA served as the TCR library source. The sample was also reused in another study, on T cells in Graves' hyperthyroidism and ophthalmopathy.

The sample was peripheral blood mononuclear cells (PBMCs), taken at new diagnosis, from a patient treated with antithyroid drugs. These receptors originate from a man under 40 with Graves disease.

As for this clonotype: This may arise from a read error, as a much more abundant clone is one base away. The genes are TRBV7-9 and TRBJ2-7; 7 bases match TRBD2. The V segment lost 5 bases and the J segment 2 bases; nucleotides outside the gene matches: 3. The germline V gene has CDR1 SEHNR and CDR2 FQNEAQ (reference sequence). This CDR3 contains 13 residues. The CDR3 DNA reads TGTGCCAGCAGCGCGGGGGTAGCCTACGAGCAGTACTTC. Its protein product is CASSAGVAYEQYF.

The table lists this clonotype with many counts. This chain links TRBV2 with TRBJ2-5; 8 bases are a match to TRBD2. Germline CDR1 SNHLY, CDR2 FYNNEI. After removal of 6 bases from V and 3 bases from J, the junction contained 6 bases not matched to a gene. The CDR3 sequence is 14 residues long. CDR3 DNA: TGTGCCAGCAGATCTCTTAGCGGGGAAGAGACCCAGTACTTC. It codes for CASRSLSGEETQYF.

Many counts were recorded for this clonotype. This rearrangement joins TRBV20-1 to TRBJ2-7; no clear D gene. Trimming removed 0 bases from V and 3 bases from J, with 3 bases in between. The germline V gene has CDR1 DFQATT and CDR2 SNEGSKA (reference sequence). This CDR3 contains 11 residues. The CDR3 DNA follows: TGCAGTGCTAGAGATCTCTACGAGCAGTACTTC. This gives the protein CSARDLYEQYF.

This clonotype appeared a few times. A much larger clone differs from this one at a single base, so this may be a read error. Since no conserved phenylalanine or tryptophan closes the CDR3, a read error is the likely cause. The chain combines TRBV27 with TRBJ1-2, with 10 bases lining up with TRBD1. Unmatched junction bases numbered 10, after V lost 5 bases and J lost 4 bases. CDR3 size: 16 residues. Germline values: CDR1 MNHEY, CDR2 SMNVEV (reference sequence). CDR3 amino acids: CASSPQTGGRGYGYTL. CDR3 in DNA: TGTGCCAGCAGTCCGCAGACAGGGGGCAGGGGCTATGGCTACACCTTA.

The table lists this clonotype with many counts. The J gene is TRBJ2-7, the V gene TRBV5-1, with 7 bases matching TRBD1. Germline loops: CDR1 SGHRS, CDR2 YFSETQ. The CDR3 is 15 residues long. J was trimmed by 10 bases and V by 0 bases; bases with no gene match: 13. As DNA, the CDR3 is TGCGCCAGCAGCTTGGTAGACAGGGCTCGAGGGGATCAGTACTTC. This codes for CASSLVDRARGDQYF. The whole variable domain, filled in from reference TRBV5-1 and TRBJ2-7, reads KAGVTQTPRYLIKTRGQQVTLSCSPISGHRSVSWYQQTPGQGLQFLFEYFSETQRNKGNFPGRFSGRQFSNSRSEMNVSTLELGDSALYLCASSLVDRARGDQYFGPGTRLTVT.

The V and J genes are TRBV5-4 and TRBJ1-2; D is unresolved. This CDR3 is 15 amino acids long. Looked up from germline, CDR1 is SGHNT and CDR2 is YYREEE (reference sequence). The V end was cut by 3 bases, the J end by 4 bases, with 16 bases between. The CDR3 DNA is TGTGCCAGCAGCTCTCGGACGGCGACCCTCTATGGCTACACCTTC. This sequence encodes CASSSRTATLYGYTF. The full variable domain, its missing parts supplied by reference TRBV5-4 and TRBJ1-2, is ETGVTQSPTHLIKTRGQQVTLRCSSQSGHNTVSWYQQALGQGPQFIFQYYREEENGRGNFPPRFSGLQFPNYSSELNVNALELDDSALYLCASSSRTATLYGYTFGSGTRLTVV.

This clonotype has more than one count but fewer than ten. The rearrangement links TRBV5-1 to TRBJ2-5, with 13 bases aligning to TRBD2. The germline gives CDR1 SGHRS, CDR2 YFSETQ. The V gene end was trimmed by 3 bases and the J gene end by 4 bases; junction bases not matched to a gene: 9. The CDR3 has 17 amino acids. The CDR3 sequence is CASSSGTSGTHGETQYF. The CDR3, as DNA: TGCGCCAGCAGCTCGGGGACTAGCGGGACCCATGGAGAGACCCAGTACTTC.

The rearrangement links TRBV20-1 to TRBJ1-1; no definite D call. From germline, CDR1 is DFQATT and CDR2 SNEGSKA (reference sequence). V was trimmed by 6 bases and J by 0 bases, leaving 11 bases between them. This CDR3 has 13 residues. Here the CDR3 DNA reads TGCAGTGCATCTGGAGGCATGAACACTGAAGCTTTCTTT. Protein: CSASGGMNTEAFF.

This clonotype appeared many times. The rearrangement joins TRBV20-1 to TRBJ2-1; D is uncertain. V shed 1 base and J shed 7 bases, with 11 bases lying between them. The CDR3 extends over 13 amino acids. CDR1 is DFQATT and CDR2 is SNEGSKA in the germline V gene (reference sequence). The CDR3 sequence is CSARVALPNEQFF. CDR3 in DNA: TGCAGTGCTAGAGTGGCTCTTCCGAATGAGCAGTTCTTC.

This clonotype was observed many times. The chain is built from TRBV30 and TRBJ2-1; the match to TRBD1 covers 7 bases. CDR3 length: 14 residues. Germline lookup yields CDR1 GTSNPN and CDR2 SVGIG (reference sequence). The V gene end was trimmed by 7 bases and the J gene end by 8 bases; junction bases not matched to a gene: 14. CDR3 sequence: CALAALEGADEQFF. CDR3 DNA sequence: TGTGCCTTGGCTGCCTTAGAGGGGGCGGATGAGCAGTTCTTC.

This clonotype was observed at least ten times. The chain is built from TRBV24-1 and TRBJ2-4; 9 nucleotides align to TRBD1. V lost 3 bases, J lost 6 bases, and 8 bases stayed unmatched. CDR1 and CDR2 from the germline V gene are KGHDR and SFDVKD. This CDR3 comprises 16 residues. Here the CDR3 reads CATSDRTGGAGNIQYF. DNA of the CDR3: TGTGCCACCAGTGATCGTACAGGGGGCGCGGGAAACATTCAGTACTTC.

The gene calls are TRBV25-1 and TRBJ2-2; D possibly corresponds to TRBD2 (5 bases). CDR1 is MGHDK, CDR2 SYGVNS, per germline. V lost 6 bases and J lost 5, with 16 bases in between. The CDR3 covers 15 residues. The CDR3 is CASSREADPTGELFF. CDR3 sequence (DNA): TGTGCCAGCAGCCGTGAAGCGGACCCAACCGGGGAGCTGTTTTTT.

This clonotype was counted many times. The chain combines TRBV12-3 or TRBV12-4 with TRBJ1-2; the D is unclear. This CDR3 comprises 13 residues. The V end was cut by 8 bases, the J end by 4 bases, with 14 bases between. The CDR3: CASARGQSYGYTF. The CDR3, as DNA: TGTGCCAGCGCCCGAGGGCAGAGCTATGGCTACACCTTC.

Many counts were recorded for this clonotype. The J gene is TRBJ2-1, the V gene TRBV7-2; D is undetermined. Germline CDR1 is SGHTA and CDR2 is FQGNSA. With 5 bases removed from V and 4 bases from J, the gap between germline ends came to 12 bases. The CDR3 loop spans 14 amino acids. In nucleotides, the CDR3 is TGTGCCAGCAGCCGACCGATCCCTTACAATGAGCAGTTCTTC. Translating gives CASSRPIPYNEQFF.